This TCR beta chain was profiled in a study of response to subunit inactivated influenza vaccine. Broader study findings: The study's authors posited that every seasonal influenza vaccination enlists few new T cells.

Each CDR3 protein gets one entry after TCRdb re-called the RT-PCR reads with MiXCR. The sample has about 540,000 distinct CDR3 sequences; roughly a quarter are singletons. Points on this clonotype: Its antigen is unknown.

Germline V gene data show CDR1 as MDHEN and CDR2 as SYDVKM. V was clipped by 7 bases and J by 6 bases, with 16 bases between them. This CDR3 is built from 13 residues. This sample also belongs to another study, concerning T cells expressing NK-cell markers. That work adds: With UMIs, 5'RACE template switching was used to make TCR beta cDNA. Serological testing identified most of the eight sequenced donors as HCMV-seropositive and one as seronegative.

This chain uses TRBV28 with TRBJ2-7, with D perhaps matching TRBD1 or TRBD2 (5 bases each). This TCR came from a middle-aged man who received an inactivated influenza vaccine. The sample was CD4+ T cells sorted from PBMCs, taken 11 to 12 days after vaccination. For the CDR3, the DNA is TGTGCCAGCACCCCGGGGCAGGGCGGCGAGCAGTACTTC. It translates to CASTPGQGGEQYF.